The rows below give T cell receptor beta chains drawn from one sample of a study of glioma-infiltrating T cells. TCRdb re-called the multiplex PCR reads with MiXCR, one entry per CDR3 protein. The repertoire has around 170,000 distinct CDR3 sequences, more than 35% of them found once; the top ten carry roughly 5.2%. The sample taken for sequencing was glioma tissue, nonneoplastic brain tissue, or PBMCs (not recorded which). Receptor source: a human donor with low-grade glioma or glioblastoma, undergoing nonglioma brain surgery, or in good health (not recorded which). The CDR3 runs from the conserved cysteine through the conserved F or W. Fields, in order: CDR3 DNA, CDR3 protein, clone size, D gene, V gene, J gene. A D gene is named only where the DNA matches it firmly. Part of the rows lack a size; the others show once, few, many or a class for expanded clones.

cdr3_nt: TGTGCCAGCAGTAGCGGGAGTGTAACCTACAATGAGCAGTTCTTC
cdr3_aa: CASSSGSVTYNEQFF
clone_size: many
d_call: TRBD2
v_call: TRBV2
j_call: TRBJ2-1

cdr3_nt: TGTGCCAGCAGCTTTTCCGCGGGAGATATCAATGAGCAGTTCTTC
cdr3_aa: CASSFSAGDINEQFF
clone_size: many
d_call: TRBD2
v_call: TRBV7-2
j_call: TRBJ2-1

cdr3_nt: TGTGCCAGCAGCTTAGTTAGGTGGGGAGGGAGCCTCTACGAGCAGTACTTC
cdr3_aa: CASSLVRWGGSLYEQYF
clone_size: -
d_call: TRBD2
v_call: TRBV7-8
j_call: TRBJ2-7

cdr3_nt: TGTGCCAGCAGCTTGGGACAGGGGCTCTCCTACAATGAGCAGTTCTTC
cdr3_aa: CASSLGQGLSYNEQFF
clone_size: many
d_call: TRBD1
v_call: TRBV7-9
j_call: TRBJ2-1

cdr3_nt: TGTGCCAGCAGATTACTACCAGAAGGTCTGGGCGAGCAGTACTTC
cdr3_aa: CASRLLPEGLGEQYF
clone_size: -
d_call: -
v_call: TRBV7-7
j_call: TRBJ2-7

cdr3_nt: TGCAGCATAATAGCGGTTCGAGAGACCCAGTACTTC
cdr3_aa: CSIIAVRETQYF
clone_size: many
d_call: -
v_call: TRBV20-1
j_call: TRBJ2-5

cdr3_nt: TGTGCCAGCAGCTTGGGGCCGGGACACTACTTCGAGCAGTACTTC
cdr3_aa: CASSLGPGHYFEQYF
clone_size: -
d_call: -
v_call: TRBV7-9
j_call: TRBJ2-7

cdr3_nt: TGTGCCAGCAGTGTAGCGGGAGAGGCCAGCAATGAGCAGTTCTTC
cdr3_aa: CASSVAGEASNEQFF
clone_size: -
d_call: TRBD2
v_call: TRBV28
j_call: TRBJ2-1

cdr3_nt: TGTGCCAGCAGGCCTCTAGCGGTTACAGATACGCAGTATTTT
cdr3_aa: CASRPLAVTDTQYF
clone_size: many
d_call: TRBD2
v_call: TRBV27
j_call: TRBJ2-3

cdr3_nt: TGTGCCAGCAAGGGGGGCAACAGGGGTTACCCTGGAAACACCATATATTTT
cdr3_aa: CASKGGNRGYPGNTIYF
clone_size: -
d_call: TRBD1
v_call: TRBV28
j_call: TRBJ1-3

cdr3_nt: TGTGCCAGCAGCCTTCTGCGGGAGGGTAGGACAGATACGCAGTATTTT
cdr3_aa: CASSLLREGRTDTQYF
clone_size: many
d_call: TRBD2
v_call: TRBV3-1
j_call: TRBJ2-3

cdr3_nt: TGTGCCAGCATCAGAGGACAGGGAGGGTTAGAGACCCAGTACTTC
cdr3_aa: CASIRGQGGLETQYF
clone_size: many
d_call: -
v_call: TRBV6-1
j_call: TRBJ2-5

cdr3_nt: TGCGCCAGCAGCCAAGTTGGGGGACAGGGATCCTTGAATGAGCAGTTCTTC
cdr3_aa: CASSQVGGQGSLNEQFF
clone_size: few
d_call: TRBD1
v_call: TRBV4-1
j_call: TRBJ2-1

cdr3_nt: TGTGCCAGCAGCAGACTCGCGAACACCGGGGAGCTGTTTTTT
cdr3_aa: CASSRLANTGELFF
clone_size: few
d_call: -
v_call: TRBV7-2
j_call: TRBJ2-2

cdr3_nt: TGCAGTGCTATGGGACTAGCGGGACACAATGAGCAGTCCTTC
cdr3_aa: CSAMGLAGHNEQSF
clone_size: -
d_call: TRBD2
v_call: TRBV20-1
j_call: TRBJ2-1

cdr3_nt: TGTGCCAGCAGCTTGGACAGTCTCCAAGAGACCCAGTACTTC
cdr3_aa: CASSLDSLQETQYF
clone_size: many
d_call: -
v_call: TRBV5-4
j_call: TRBJ2-5

cdr3_nt: TGTGCCAGCAGAGGGACAGGGGGGGATCAGCCCCAGCATTTT
cdr3_aa: CASRGTGGDQPQHF
clone_size: many
d_call: TRBD1
v_call: TRBV6-1
j_call: TRBJ1-5

cdr3_nt: TGTGCCAGCAGTTACTCGATGTTAGCTAACTATGGCTACACCTTC
cdr3_aa: CASSYSMLANYGYTF
clone_size: many
d_call: -
v_call: TRBV6-6
j_call: TRBJ1-2

cdr3_nt: TGTGCCAGCAGTGGAATAGGGATGGGGCTTAATGAAGCTTTCTTT
cdr3_aa: CASSGIGMGLNEAFF
clone_size: many
d_call: -
v_call: TRBV6-1
j_call: TRBJ1-1

cdr3_nt: TGTGCCAGCACCACTTTGGTAGCGGGAGGGGATGAGCAGTTCTTC
cdr3_aa: CASTTLVAGGDEQFF
clone_size: -
d_call: TRBD2
v_call: TRBV27
j_call: TRBJ2-1

cdr3_nt: TGTGCCAGTAGCGCCGCCTCGGGTCTCCTCAATCAGCCCCAGCATTTT
cdr3_aa: CASSAASGLLNQPQHF
clone_size: many
d_call: -
v_call: TRBV19
j_call: TRBJ1-5

cdr3_nt: TGTGCCAGCAGTGAACGCCTAGCGGGAGGGGTTGGAGAGACCCAGTACTTC
cdr3_aa: CASSERLAGGVGETQYF
clone_size: many
d_call: TRBD2
v_call: TRBV6-1
j_call: TRBJ2-5

cdr3_nt: TGTGCCAGCACAGGACAGTCGGAAGAGACCCAGTACTTC
cdr3_aa: CASTGQSEETQYF
clone_size: few
d_call: -
v_call: TRBV18
j_call: TRBJ2-5

cdr3_nt: TGTGCCAGCAGCTCGGCGCGCACCGGGGAGCTGTTTTTT
cdr3_aa: CASSSARTGELFF
clone_size: many
d_call: -
v_call: TRBV6-2/TRBV6-3
j_call: TRBJ2-2

cdr3_nt: TGTGCCACCAGTGACTCACAGGGACTTCGTGAAGCTTTCTTT
cdr3_aa: CATSDSQGLREAFF
clone_size: many
d_call: -
v_call: TRBV24-1
j_call: TRBJ1-1

cdr3_nt: TGTGCCAGCAGCTTAACTCCCGGGATGCGCTCCTACGAGCAGTACTTC
cdr3_aa: CASSLTPGMRSYEQYF
clone_size: many
d_call: -
v_call: TRBV7-2
j_call: TRBJ2-7

cdr3_nt: TGTGCCAGCAGCTCAGAGGTGGTTGCGGGAGAGGAGCAGTTCTTC
cdr3_aa: CASSSEVVAGEEQFF
clone_size: -
d_call: TRBD2
v_call: TRBV7-2
j_call: TRBJ2-1

cdr3_nt: TGTGCCAGCAGTTTGCGGGAGGGCCAATTTGAGCAGTTCTTC
cdr3_aa: CASSLREGQFEQFF
clone_size: few
d_call: TRBD2
v_call: TRBV12-3/TRBV12-4
j_call: TRBJ2-1

cdr3_nt: TGTGCCAGCAGCTTGGGCGAAGAGACCCAGTACTTC
cdr3_aa: CASSLGEETQYF
clone_size: many
d_call: -
v_call: TRBV5-4
j_call: TRBJ2-5

cdr3_nt: TGTGCCAGCAGTTTGCAACATCATAGCGGGAGGGTGGATAGGCAGTATTTT
cdr3_aa: CASSLQHHSGRVDRQYF
clone_size: -
d_call: TRBD2
v_call: TRBV27
j_call: TRBJ2-3

cdr3_nt: TGCAGTGCTTCCCAGTCAGACACAGATACGCAGTATTTT
cdr3_aa: CSASQSDTDTQYF
clone_size: many
d_call: -
v_call: TRBV20-1
j_call: TRBJ2-3

cdr3_nt: TGCAGTGCCCGACAGGGGTTCGCCGAGCAGTACTTC
cdr3_aa: CSARQGFAEQYF
clone_size: many
d_call: TRBD1
v_call: TRBV20-1
j_call: TRBJ2-7

cdr3_nt: TGTGCCAGAAGGGCCCCCTACGAGCAGTACTTC
cdr3_aa: CARRAPYEQYF
clone_size: -
d_call: -
v_call: TRBV3-1
j_call: TRBJ2-7

cdr3_nt: TGCAGTGCTAGAGATACCCAAGGAGGGGGTCCGGATACGCAGTATTTT
cdr3_aa: CSARDTQGGGPDTQYF
clone_size: few
d_call: -
v_call: TRBV20-1
j_call: TRBJ2-3

cdr3_nt: TGTGCCAGAAGCCCCCTAAGCGGGAGAGCAGATACGCAGTATTTT
cdr3_aa: CARSPLSGRADTQYF
clone_size: -
d_call: TRBD2
v_call: TRBV12-3/TRBV12-4
j_call: TRBJ2-3

cdr3_nt: TGTGCCAGCAGTCCTACCCGGGGGTCCCAAGAGACCCAGTACTTC
cdr3_aa: CASSPTRGSQETQYF
clone_size: many
d_call: -
v_call: TRBV2
j_call: TRBJ2-5

cdr3_nt: TGTGCCAGGAGCTTACGCTCAGACGGTGGATCGACAGGGTCCCACGAGCAGTACTTC
cdr3_aa: CARSLRSDGGSTGSHEQYF
clone_size: once
d_call: TRBD1
v_call: TRBV7-6
j_call: TRBJ2-7

cdr3_nt: TGTGCCAGCACTCCGCCAGGGGGCTATAATACGCAGTATTTT
cdr3_aa: CASTPPGGYNTQYF
clone_size: many
d_call: TRBD1
v_call: TRBV6-1
j_call: TRBJ2-3

cdr3_nt: TGTGCCAGTAGTATCGACAGGGCGAGCAATCAGCCCCAGCATTTT
cdr3_aa: CASSIDRASNQPQHF
clone_size: -
d_call: TRBD1
v_call: TRBV19
j_call: TRBJ1-5

cdr3_nt: TGTGCCAGCACCCCCGGACAGGGAGGCACAGATACGCAGTATTTT
cdr3_aa: CASTPGQGGTDTQYF
clone_size: many
d_call: TRBD1
v_call: TRBV28
j_call: TRBJ2-3

cdr3_nt: TGTGCTAGTGGTTCCTCCCAGTCGACGCAGTATTTT
cdr3_aa: CASGSSQSTQYF
clone_size: few
d_call: -
v_call: TRBV12-5
j_call: TRBJ2-3

cdr3_nt: TGTGCCAGCAGCCTCGCTGTGGATTATAATGAAAAACTGTTTTTT
cdr3_aa: CASSLAVDYNEKLFF
clone_size: -
d_call: -
v_call: TRBV28
j_call: TRBJ1-4

cdr3_nt: TGTGCCAGCAGGCAAGACGACGGGAGGGACCTAGGGGGAGATGAGCAGTTCTTC
cdr3_aa: CASRQDDGRDLGGDEQFF
clone_size: -
d_call: TRBD2
v_call: TRBV28
j_call: TRBJ2-1

cdr3_nt: TGTGCCAGCAGTGGCGACAGGGCAGAGCAGTACTTC
cdr3_aa: CASSGDRAEQYF
clone_size: many
d_call: TRBD1
v_call: TRBV6-1
j_call: TRBJ2-7

cdr3_nt: TGTGCCAGATCAAACTATGGCTACAACTTC
cdr3_aa: CARSNYGYNF
clone_size: -
d_call: -
v_call: TRBV2
j_call: TRBJ1-2

cdr3_nt: TGTGCCAGCAGCCCGGACCTTGGGTGGGGCTCCTCTGGAAACACCATATATTTT
cdr3_aa: CASSPDLGWGSSGNTIYF
clone_size: -
d_call: -
v_call: TRBV3-1
j_call: TRBJ1-3

cdr3_nt: TGTGCCAGCAGTCCCCGTATCCGTGGCAATCAGCCCCAGCATTTT
cdr3_aa: CASSPRIRGNQPQHF
clone_size: many
d_call: -
v_call: TRBV27
j_call: TRBJ1-5

cdr3_nt: TGCAGTGCTAGCGATCCCAGCGGGGATCGCACAGATACGCAGTATTTT
cdr3_aa: CSASDPSGDRTDTQYF
clone_size: many
d_call: TRBD2
v_call: TRBV20-1
j_call: TRBJ2-3

cdr3_nt: TGTGCCGGCCTGGGACTAGCAGAGACCCAGTACTTC
cdr3_aa: CAGLGLAETQYF
clone_size: few
d_call: TRBD2
v_call: TRBV2
j_call: TRBJ2-5

cdr3_nt: TGCAGTGCTAGCAGGCTAGCGGGAGCAGAGACCCAGTACTTC
cdr3_aa: CSASRLAGAETQYF
clone_size: many
d_call: TRBD2
v_call: TRBV20-1
j_call: TRBJ2-5

cdr3_nt: TGTGCCAGCAGAAGTAGCGGGATCTACAATGAGCAGTTCTTC
cdr3_aa: CASRSSGIYNEQFF
clone_size: many
d_call: TRBD2
v_call: TRBV28
j_call: TRBJ2-1

cdr3_nt: TGTGCCAGCAGTTTCAACACCGGGGAGCTGTTTTTT
cdr3_aa: CASSFNTGELFF
clone_size: few
d_call: -
v_call: TRBV12-3/TRBV12-4
j_call: TRBJ2-2

cdr3_nt: TGTGCCAGCAGCTTCCAAGGGGATTCCTTTAATGAAAAACTGTTTTTT
cdr3_aa: CASSFQGDSFNEKLFF
clone_size: -
d_call: -
v_call: TRBV12-3/TRBV12-4
j_call: TRBJ1-4

cdr3_nt: TGTGCCAGCAGCCAACTACTGGGAGGAGGTGAAGGCTACACCTTC
cdr3_aa: CASSQLLGGGEGYTF
clone_size: -
d_call: -
v_call: TRBV3-1
j_call: TRBJ1-2

cdr3_nt: TGTGCCAGCACTAGGGATAGCAATCAGCACCAGCATTTT
cdr3_aa: CASTRDSNQHQHF
clone_size: once
d_call: -
v_call: TRBV28
j_call: TRBJ1-5

cdr3_nt: TGTGCCACAGGGACGGGACAGAACTATGGCTACACCTTC
cdr3_aa: CATGTGQNYGYTF
clone_size: many
d_call: TRBD1
v_call: TRBV6-1
j_call: TRBJ1-2

cdr3_nt: TGTGCCAGCAGCTTAGCCAGCGGGGCTACGCAGTATTTT
cdr3_aa: CASSLASGATQYF
clone_size: -
d_call: TRBD2
v_call: TRBV11-3
j_call: TRBJ2-3

cdr3_nt: TGTGCCAGCAGCTTGGTAGCGGGAGAAGGCAAAGATACGCAGTATTTT
cdr3_aa: CASSLVAGEGKDTQYF
clone_size: -
d_call: TRBD2
v_call: TRBV7-2
j_call: TRBJ2-3